This TCR beta chain was sequenced during a study of T-cell reconstitution after alpha-beta-depleted transplantation in children. Between the trimmed V and J ends, which lost 0 bases and 7 bases, there was a span of 13 bases. CDR3 length equals 15 residues. Germline V gene sequence: CDR1 ENHRY, CDR2 SYGVKD. This clonotype was found many times. It was with unique molecular identifiers that the TCRbeta library was prepared. TCRdb re-analysed the PCR reads in MiXCR, keeping a single row per CDR3 protein. The data hold approximately 83,000 distinct CDR3 sequences, with 12% observed a single time. The specimen comprised PBMCs from the stem cell graft donor, sampled from the stem cell graft. The V call is TRBV10-3, the J call TRBJ2-1, with no clear D. The TCR originated in a human donor who donated a stem cell graft to a child with inherited bone marrow failure. In DNA, the CDR3 is TGTGCCATCAGTGAGTCTCAACAGCTTAGGAATGAGCAGTTCTTC. The encoded protein is CAISESQQLRNEQFF.